The 19 T cell receptor beta chains given below trace back to one sample, sequenced in a study of regulatory T cells in long-lasting Graves disease. The time point was: newly diagnosed GD, antithyroid drugs for less than 3 months. From RNA extracted from PBMCs, the TCR library was made. The TCR beta library used iRepertoire HTBI primers with Arm-PCR amplification of CDR3. A single record per CDR3 protein comes from TCRdb applying MiXCR to the multiplex PCR reads. The sample has some 340,000 distinct CDR3 sequences, 12% seen once. The sample was also linked to a second study, of T cells in Graves' hyperthyroidism and ophthalmopathy.

The sequencing here drew on peripheral blood mononuclear cells (PBMCs), taken at new diagnosis, from a patient treated with antithyroid drugs. All receptors derive from a woman aged 18 to 35 with Graves disease.

This clonotype was observed many times. This chain joins TRBV28 and TRBJ1-5, with 7 bases lining up with TRBD1. The CDR3 totals 14 residues. Germline values: CDR1 MDHEN, CDR2 SYDVKM. Losses at the gene ends were 4 bases for V and 2 bases for J; bases not matched to a gene: 2. The CDR3 sequence is CASSYRGGNQPQHF. The CDR3 DNA follows: TGTGCCAGCAGTTACAGGGGAGGCAATCAGCCCCAGCATTTT.

This clonotype was recorded at least ten times. This chain connects TRBV6-2 or TRBV6-3 to TRBJ2-2, with D possibly TRBD1 on 6 matching bases. The CDR3 has 14 residues. The V end was cut by 5 bases, the J end by 7 bases, with 14 bases between. CDR1 is MNHEY, CDR2 SVGEGT, per germline. The CDR3 here is CASSLQGKVGELFF. As DNA, the CDR3 is TGTGCCAGCAGTCTTCAGGGGAAAGTCGGGGAGCTGTTTTTT.

This clonotype showed up many times. The J gene is TRBJ2-7, the V gene TRBV29-1; no clear D gene. The length of the CDR3 is 10 residues. Germline-derived CDR1 and CDR2 are SQVTM and ANQGSEA. V lost 5 bases, J lost 4 bases, and 6 bases lay in between. The CDR3 coding sequence is TGCAGCGTTAGGGATTACGAGCAGTACTTC. Residues: CSVRDYEQYF.

This chain connects TRBV29-1 to TRBJ2-1, with unresolved D. Germline values: CDR1 SQVTM, CDR2 ANQGSEA. Trimming took off 1 base at V and 10 bases at J, with 14 bases between the two ends. This CDR3 spans 13 amino acids. CDR3 bases: TGCAGCGTTGAAGTCCCCAGTAGGGCGGAGCAGTTCTTC. It yields the protein CSVEVPSRAEQFF.

Concerning this clonotype: A much more abundant neighbour one base away suggests this may be a read error. The chain employs TRBV6-5 and TRBJ1-5; TRBD1 might be the D (5 bases). V lost 2 bases, J lost 9 bases, and 11 bases lay in between. CDR1 and CDR2 from the germline V gene are MNHEY and SVGAGI. The CDR3 is 13 amino acids. In DNA, the CDR3 is TGTGCCAGCAGTTACCCAGGACACAGGCCCCAGCATTTT. The encoded protein is CASSYPGHRPQHF.

This clonotype appeared many times. The chain uses TRBV11-1 and TRBJ1-2; TRBD1 is a possible D gene (5 bases). Trimming took off 5 bases at V and 2 bases at J, with 9 bases between the two ends. Per the germline V gene, CDR1 is SGHAT and CDR2 is FQDESV (reference sequence). This CDR3 comprises 13 residues. This chain's CDR3 is CASSAGPNYGYTF. Here the CDR3 DNA reads TGTGCCAGCAGCGCAGGGCCGAACTATGGCTACACCTTC.

This chain joins TRBV10-1 and TRBJ2-1; D is possibly TRBD2 (6 bases). Germline CDR1 WNHNN, CDR2 SYGVQD (reference sequence). V was shortened by 3 bases and J by 9 bases, with 21 bases between the two germline ends. The CDR3 is 16 amino acids. This CDR3 reads CASSERLARGKGEQFF. The CDR3 region has the DNA TGCGCCAGCAGTGAAAGGCTAGCGAGAGGAAAGGGTGAGCAGTTCTTC.

The chain combines TRBV5-1 with TRBJ2-7; TRBD1 matches 9 bases. The CDR3 has 17 amino acids. Germline V gives CDR1 SGHRS, CDR2 YFSETQ. V lost 4 bases, J lost 4 bases, and 15 bases stayed unmatched. The CDR3 loop reads CASSPTLTGTGTYEQYF. DNA of the CDR3: TGCGCCAGCAGCCCGACGCTAACCGGGACAGGGACTTACGAGCAGTACTTC.

This clonotype was recorded at least ten times. This chain joins TRBV12-3 or TRBV12-4 and TRBJ1-5, with D unclear. V was pared by 5 bases and J by 11 bases, with 16 bases between. The CDR3 contains 13 residues. CDR3 amino acids: CASSPSPLRTQHF. The CDR3 DNA reads as TGTGCCAGCAGTCCCTCACCCCTGAGGACCCAGCATTTT.

This clonotype has at least ten counts. The V gene is TRBV11-2, the J gene TRBJ2-4; D is undetermined. The V end lost 5 bases, the J end lost 1 base, and 12 bases lay between the germline ends. The CDR3 sequence is 15 residues long. Germline V gives CDR1 SGHAT, CDR2 FQNNGV. The CDR3 protein is CASSRFLVAKNIQYF. In DNA form, the CDR3 reads TGTGCCAGCAGCCGGTTTTTAGTGGCCAAAAACATTCAGTACTTC. Drawing the rest from reference TRBV11-2 and TRBJ2-4, the complete variable domain is EAGVAQSPRYKIIEKRQSVAFWCNPISGHATLYWYQQILGQGPKLLIQFQNNGVVDDSQLPKDRFSAERLKGVDSTLKIQPAKLEDSAVYLCASSRFLVAKNIQYFGAGTRLSVL.

This clonotype has a count of ten or more. This chain uses TRBV10-3 with TRBJ2-7; unclear D gene. Between the trimmed V and J ends, which lost 7 bases and 0 bases, there was a span of 7 bases. The germline gives CDR1 ENHRY, CDR2 SYGVKD. This CDR3 has 12 residues. CDR3 DNA sequence: TGTGCCATCAATGACGGCTCCTACGAGCAGTACTTC. It specifies CAINDGSYEQYF.

This clonotype was detected many times. The chain recombines TRBV10-3 with TRBJ2-3; D gene ambiguous. The CDR3 is 16 amino acids. From germline, CDR1 is ENHRY and CDR2 SYGVKD. V gave up 11 bases and J gave up 4 bases, with 25 bases separating them. The CDR3, as DNA: TGTGCCGCGACCTCGGCTATCTATCGTATGGCAGATACGCAGTATTTT. This encodes CAATSAIYRMADTQYF.

Only a few counts were recorded for this clonotype. This chain links TRBV7-9 with TRBJ2-7, with D tentatively TRBD1 (5 bases). The germline gives CDR1 SEHNR, CDR2 FQNEAQ (reference sequence). V lost 5 bases, J lost 2 bases, and 13 bases lay in between. The CDR3 totals 14 residues. CDR3 protein: CASSHNYRTYEQYF. CDR3 sequence (DNA): TGTGCCAGCAGCCATAATTACAGGACCTACGAGCAGTACTTC. The full variable domain, completed using reference TRBV7-9 and TRBJ2-7, is DTGVSQNPRHKITKRGQNVTFRCDPISEHNRLYWYRQTLGQGPEFLTYFQNEAQLEKSRLLSDRFSAERPKGSFSTLEIQRTEQGDSAMYLCASSHNYRTYEQYFGPGTRLTVT.

The rearrangement uses TRBV10-3 and TRBJ2-5, with 9 bases fitting TRBD1. Trimming removed 1 base from V and 3 bases from J; junction bases left unmatched: 6. Germline V gene lookup returns CDR1 ENHRY and CDR2 SYGVKD. The CDR3 is 16 amino acids. CDR3 sequence reads: CAISELEQGAKETQYF. The CDR3 nucleotides are TGTGCCATCAGTGAGTTGGAACAGGGGGCTAAAGAGACCCAGTACTTC.

In this sample, this clonotype turned up many times. This chain links TRBV19 with TRBJ2-5; the D gene is possibly TRBD1 (6 bases). The CDR3 runs to 15 residues. The V end was cut by 9 bases, the J end by 1 base, with 18 bases between. CDR1 and CDR2 (germline): LNHDA, SQIVND (reference sequence). The CDR3 spells CASARGPRLQETQYF. The CDR3 coding sequence is TGTGCCAGCGCCAGGGGACCTCGGCTCCAAGAGACCCAGTACTTC.

The table lists this clonotype with many counts. This chain uses TRBV12-3 or TRBV12-4 with TRBJ1-5; D perhaps matches TRBD1 (6 bases). With 8 bases removed from V and 3 bases from J, the gap between germline ends came to 17 bases. This CDR3 is built from 15 residues. In nucleotides, the CDR3 is TGTGCCAGCGGTTCGGGCGGGGGCATCAATCAGCCCCAGCATTTT. It yields the protein CASGSGGGINQPQHF.

This clonotype was observed at least ten times. The chain couples TRBV7-6 to TRBJ1-1; D is uncertain. The germline V gene has CDR1 SGHVS and CDR2 FNYEAQ. V lost 4 bases and J 3 bases, leaving 9 bases between the germline ends. This CDR3 comprises 13 residues. The CDR3 sequence is CASSSWLDTEAFF. The CDR3, as DNA: TGTGCCAGCAGCTCCTGGTTAGACACTGAAGCTTTCTTT. Full variable domain (rest looked up from reference TRBV7-6 and TRBJ1-1): GAGVSQSPRYKVTKRGQDVALRCDPISGHVSLYWYRQALGQGPEFLTYFNYEAQQDKSGLPNDRFSAERPEGSISTLTIQRTEQRDSAMYRCASSSWLDTEAFFGQGTRLTVV.

J is TRBJ1-2 and V is TRBV29-1; D unresolved. The CDR3 totals 16 residues. The V gene's germline CDR1 is SQVTM and CDR2 ANQGSEA. Trimming pared 3 bases from V and 4 bases from J, leaving 21 bases between. The CDR3 loop reads CSVENRVQPLIYGYTF. In nucleotides, the CDR3 is TGCAGCGTTGAGAACCGGGTCCAACCTTTGATCTATGGCTACACCTTC.

This clonotype was counted ten times or more. V is TRBV20-1 and J is TRBJ1-5, with 8 bases fitting TRBD1. With V trimmed by 6 bases and J by 8 bases, 12 bases remained unmatched. Germline V CDR1 and CDR2: DFQATT, SNEGSKA (reference sequence). This CDR3 comprises 14 residues. As DNA, the CDR3 is TGCAGTGCCAGCTACCGGACAGGGAGGGAGCCCCAGCATTTT. Encoded protein: CSASYRTGREPQHF.